This T cell receptor beta chain was identified in a study of blood T cell repertoires in COVID-19. Study details: The United States, Italy and Spain provided the acute and convalescent COVID-19 samples.

Germline-derived CDR1 and CDR2 are MNHNY and SVGAGI (reference sequence). The CDR3 runs to 14 residues. The V and J ends lost 5 bases and 8 bases respectively, with 18 bases between them. In the authors' workflow: Quantification of nucleated cells was approximated via reference gene primer amplification. Sequencing was performed with immunoSEQ multiplex PCR; in TCRdb, only in-frame clones are kept and a portion is missing. The DNA was the basis for D and trimming; V, J and clone size are from that table. This sample has about 150,000 clones, with roughly nine tenths found just once. The genes are TRBV6-6 and TRBJ1-2, with D maybe TRBD1 (6 bases). The sequencing input was peripheral blood. The receptor was derived from a woman aged 70-85 years with acute or convalescent COVID-19. This CDR3 reads CASSRSQGSDGYTF. The CDR3 DNA reads TGTGCCAGCAGTCGATCTCAGGGGTCCGACGGCTACACCTTC.